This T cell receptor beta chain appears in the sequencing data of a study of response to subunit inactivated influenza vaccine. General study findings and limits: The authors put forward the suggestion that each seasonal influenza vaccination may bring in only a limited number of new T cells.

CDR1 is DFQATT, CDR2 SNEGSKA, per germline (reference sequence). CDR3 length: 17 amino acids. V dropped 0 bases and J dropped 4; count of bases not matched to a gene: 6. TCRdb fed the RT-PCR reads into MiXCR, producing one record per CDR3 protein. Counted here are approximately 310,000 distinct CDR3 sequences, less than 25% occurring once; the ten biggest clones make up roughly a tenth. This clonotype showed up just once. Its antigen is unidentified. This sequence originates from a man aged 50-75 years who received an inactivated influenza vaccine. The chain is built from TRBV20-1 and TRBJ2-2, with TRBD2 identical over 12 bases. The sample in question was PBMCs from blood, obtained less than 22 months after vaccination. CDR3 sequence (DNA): TGCAGTGCTAGAGATTCGGGACTAGCGGGTGTCACCGGGGAGCTGTTTTTT. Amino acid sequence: CSARDSGLAGVTGELFF.